This TCR beta chain was obtained from a study of identical twins. Via MiXCR, TCRdb re-called the 5' RACE reads, giving one row per CDR3 protein. The data show some 240,000 distinct CDR3 sequences, with about 8.9% seen just once and 3% held by the top ten. Healthy Caucasian donors formed the entire cohort. The same data also contributed to another study, on yellow fever vaccine responses in identical twins.

Material: CD8+ T cells sorted from blood. This clonotype was sampled from a woman aged 18-29 years in good health.

The CDR3 here is CSARSDRGVYTGELFF. DNA for the CDR3: TGCAGTGCTAGATCTGACAGGGGTGTTTACACCGGGGAGCTGTTTTTT. This rearrangement joins TRBV20-1 to TRBJ2-2; 8 bases line up with TRBD1. The ends lost 2 bases at V and 3 bases at J; junction bases unmatched: 8. Germline V gene data show CDR1 as DFQATT and CDR2 as SNEGSKA (reference sequence). The CDR3 totals 16 residues.